This TCR beta chain was observed in a study of vaccination and CD4 T cells after COVID-19. The wider study: Three convalescent patients gave samples at day 14 and days 161 to 241 post-vaccination.

Regarding the study as a whole: This study had few convalescent patients and no early post-infection samples. Convalescent patients saw a median roughly 85% of their reactive clones show up only after vaccination.

The Oncomine TCR Beta short-read assay sequenced DNA from cultured CD4+ T cells. Using its own MiXCR run on the PCR reads, TCRdb lists one record per CDR3 protein. Altogether approximately 21,000 distinct CDR3 sequences are present, roughly 44% being singletons, with the ten largest covering just under 5%. Time point reported: late sampling 161 to 241 days after vaccination in a few convalescent patients. This sample's treatment: roughly 11-day PBMC culture with coronavirus spike peptide pools or control peptides (ViraFEST assay). Culture conditions combined roughly 2 million PBMCs per well with 8.5 to 10 IU/ml IL-2 and around 9.5 ug/ml peptide pools. Comments on this clonotype: Its antigen is undetermined.

The specimen was CD4+ T cells from blood, cultured in vitro, collected about 7 months after SARS-CoV-2 vaccination. The sequence was collected from a human donor who had recovered from COVID-19.

The CDR3 loop reads CASTLPGTQPQHF. In nucleotides, the CDR3 is TGTGCCAGCACCCTGCCAGGGACTCAGCCCCAGCATTTT. This chain connects TRBV28 to TRBJ1-5, with TRBD1 as a possible D gene (5 bases). V was trimmed by 7 bases and J by 6 bases, leaving 13 bases between them. The CDR3 extends over 13 amino acids. Germline values: CDR1 MDHEN, CDR2 SYDVKM.